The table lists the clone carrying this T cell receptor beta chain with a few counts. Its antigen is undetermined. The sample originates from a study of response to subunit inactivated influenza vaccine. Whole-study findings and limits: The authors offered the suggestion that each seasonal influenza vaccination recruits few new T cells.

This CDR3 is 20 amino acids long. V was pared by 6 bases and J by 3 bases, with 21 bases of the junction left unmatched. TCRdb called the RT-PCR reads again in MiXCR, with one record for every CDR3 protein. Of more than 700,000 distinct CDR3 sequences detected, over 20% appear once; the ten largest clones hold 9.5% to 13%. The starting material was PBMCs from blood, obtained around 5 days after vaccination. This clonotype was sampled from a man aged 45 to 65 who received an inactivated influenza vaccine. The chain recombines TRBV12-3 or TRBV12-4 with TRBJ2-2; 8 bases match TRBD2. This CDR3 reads CASRQRRGLVRNGDTGELFF. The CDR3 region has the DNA TGTGCCAGCAGACAACGCCGGGGACTAGTACGGAACGGGGACACCGGGGAGCTGTTTTTT.